This T cell receptor (beta chain) was obtained from a study of blood T cells in healthy people across ages. Study-wide results and limits: Compared with aged donors, long-lived donors showed fewer expanded clones, suggesting selection. Strong correlation linked observed beta diversity and percent naive T cells.

About this clonotype: Its specificity is unknown.

The use of a sample-barcoded 5' primer and a J-beta primer mix characterized a second PCR of 7 to 11 cycles. Template switching added a 12-random-nucleotide identifier to every cDNA molecule. TCRdb reprocessed the 5' RACE reads with MiXCR, giving one entry per CDR3 protein. Found here are roughly 800,000 distinct CDR3 sequences, approximately 53% of them singletons; the top ten hold roughly 37%. The TCR originated in a man at least 80 years old in good health. The sequenced material came from blood.

The CDR3 protein is CSAPRLAGGRNEQFF. For the CDR3, the DNA is TGCAGTGCTCCCCGACTAGCGGGAGGGCGAAATGAGCAGTTCTTC. This chain connects TRBV20-1 to TRBJ2-1, with 14 positions matching TRBD2. CDR1 DFQATT and CDR2 SNEGSKA come from the germline V gene (reference sequence). The CDR3 loop spans 15 amino acids. The V gene end was trimmed by 5 bases and the J gene end by 7 bases; junction bases not matched to a gene: 7.